The 30 T cell receptor beta chains listed next were all sequenced from one sample in a study of T cells and Merkel cell carcinoma outcomes. Sequencing used immunoSEQ multiplex PCR; TCRdb keeps in-frame clones, though not all of them. Of a few thousand clones listed, roughly 92% are singletons. The sample taken for sequencing was tumor tissue from Merkel cell carcinoma. Every receptor here comes from a human donor with Merkel cell carcinoma.

The gene calls are TRBV11-3 and TRBJ2-3; 8 bases are a match to TRBD2. V was clipped by 2 bases and J by 3 bases; unmatched bases: 7. This CDR3 region has 16 residues. CDR1 is SGHNT and CDR2 is YENEEA in the germline V gene. CDR3 protein: CASSLRGAGGTDTQYF. The CDR3 nucleotides read TGTGCCAGCAGCTTACGAGGGGCGGGAGGAACAGATACGCAGTATTTT.

The J gene is TRBJ2-1, the V gene TRBV9; D call uncertain. The CDR3 runs to 15 residues. Trimming left V 0 bases short and J 0 bases short, with 7 bases between. The germline gives CDR1 SGDLS, CDR2 YYNGEE. The CDR3 region has the DNA TGTGCCAGCAGCGTAGTAGCAGACTCCTACAATGAGCAGTTCTTC. This codes for CASSVVADSYNEQFF.

This clone was detected a few times. The chain joins TRBV7-9 to TRBJ2-2; tentatively, D is TRBD1 (5 bases). V was pared by 3 bases and J by 2 bases, with 13 bases between. The CDR3 consists of 16 residues. The V gene's germline CDR1 is SEHNR and CDR2 FQNEAQ (reference sequence). CDR3 nucleotides: TGTGCCAGCAGCTTGAAAGGGGCTGACAACACCGGGGAGCTGTTTTTT. Its translation is CASSLKGADNTGELFF. The complete variable domain, with remaining parts taken from reference TRBV7-9 and TRBJ2-2, reads DTGVSQNPRHKITKRGQNVTFRCDPISEHNRLYWYRQTLGQGPEFLTYFQNEAQLEKSRLLSDRFSAERPKGSFSTLEIQRTEQGDSAMYLCASSLKGADNTGELFFGEGSRLTVL.

The rearrangement uses TRBV7-6 and TRBJ2-3; 12 nucleotides align to TRBD2. This CDR3 spans 19 amino acids. Looked up from germline, CDR1 is SGHVS and CDR2 is FNYEAQ. The junction had 13 bases not matched to a gene; V was cut back by 5 bases and J by 1 base. The CDR3 region has the DNA TGTGCCAGCAGCCGGGGGACTAGCGGGCTATGGGGTGGCACAGATACGCAGTATTTT. It yields the protein CASSRGTSGLWGGTDTQYF.

As regards this clone: This is likely a read error, given that the CDR3 carries no conserved phenylalanine or tryptophan at its end. No DNA is shown, since the ends of the CDR3 on it are uncertain; the CDR3 is the one TCRdb lists. The chain recombines TRBV6-4 with TRBJ1-1. Germline CDR1 is MRHNA and CDR2 is SNTAGT. The CDR3 extends over 11 residues, inclusive of both ends. The CDR3 sequence is CASSDPDRDFV.

V gene TRBV7-9 combines with J gene TRBJ2-7; D gene unclear. Germline loops: CDR1 SEHNR, CDR2 FQNEAQ (reference sequence). V lost 5 bases and J lost 6, with 11 bases in between. The CDR3 is made up of 12 amino acids. The CDR3: CASSPTPREQYF. The CDR3 DNA sequence: TGTGCCAGCAGCCCAACCCCCCGCGAGCAGTACTTC.

The V and J genes are TRBV7-2 and TRBJ1-5, with a weak D call TRBD1 (6 bases). V was trimmed by 1 base and J by 2 bases, leaving 12 bases between them. The germline V gene has CDR1 SGHTA and CDR2 FQGNSA. The CDR3 spans 16 residues. DNA for the CDR3: TGTGCCAGCAGCTTAGTAGGAGGGGGTGGCAATCAGCCCCAGCATTTT. This codes for CASSLVGGGGNQPQHF. The entire variable domain, with the rest obtained from reference TRBV7-2 and TRBJ1-5, is as follows: GAGVSQSPSNKVTEKGKDVELRCDPISGHTALYWYRQSLGQGLEFLIYFQGNSAPDKSGLPSDRFSAERTGGSVSTLTIQRTQQEDSAVYLCASSLVGGGGNQPQHFGDGTRLSIL.

The gene calls are TRBV7-6 and TRBJ1-1; no reliable D call. The CDR3 sequence is 14 residues long. Trimming left V 5 bases short and J 5 bases short, with 15 bases between. The germline V gene encodes CDR1 SGHVS and CDR2 FNYEAQ. The CDR3 DNA is TGTGCCAGCAGCCCCCCGTATGGGAGTACTGAAGCTTTCTTT. Translated, it gives CASSPPYGSTEAFF.

This sequence joins TRBV30 and TRBJ2-2; D may be TRBD2 (6 bases). Looked up from germline, CDR1 is GTSNPN and CDR2 is SVGIG (reference sequence). With 4 bases removed from V and 5 bases from J, the gap between germline ends came to 17 bases. CDR3 length equals 15 residues. The CDR3 DNA follows: TGTGCCTGGAATGGCCGCGGGGTTTATACCGGGGAGCTGTTTTTT. Protein: CAWNGRGVYTGELFF.

This clone came up once. The CDR3 here is CASSVSYEQYF. Here the CDR3 DNA reads TGTGCCAGCAGTGTGAGCTACGAGCAGTACTTC. The chain links TRBV25-1 to TRBJ2-7; D call uncertain. CDR3 length: 11 residues. V lost 4 bases and J 3 bases, leaving 4 bases between the germline ends. Per the germline V gene, CDR1 is MGHDK and CDR2 is SYGVNS.

The rearrangement joins TRBV7-2 to TRBJ2-1; TRBD2 is a possible D gene (7 bases). CDR3 length: 14 residues. Germline values: CDR1 SGHTA, CDR2 FQGNSA. The V and J ends lost 0 bases and 8 bases respectively, with 11 bases between them. For the CDR3, the DNA is TGTGCCAGCAGCTTAGCGGGGGGGCTTGATGAGCAGTTCTTC. This sequence encodes CASSLAGGLDEQFF.

This clone was seen only once. DNA for the CDR3: TGCAGCGGTTTACAGGATAACTATGGCTACACCTTC. It codes for CSGLQDNYGYTF. This chain uses TRBV29-1 with TRBJ1-2, with D perhaps TRBD1 (5 bases). V gave up 7 bases and J gave up 1 base, with 10 bases separating them. The CDR3 has 12 amino acids. From germline, CDR1 is SQVTM and CDR2 ANQGSEA. The full variable domain, in which reference TRBV29-1 and TRBJ1-2 provide the parts outside the CDR3, is SAVISQKPSRDICQRGTSLTIQCQVDSQVTMMFWYRQQPGQSLTLIATANQGSEATYESGFVIDKFPISRPNLTFSTLTVSNMSPEDSSIYLCSGLQDNYGYTFGSGTRLTVV.

CDR3 protein: CASSSRTGTEAFF. CDR3 DNA: TGTGCCAGCAGTTCCCGGACAGGGACTGAAGCTTTCTTT. The chain couples TRBV6-6 to TRBJ1-1; 8 nucleotides agree with TRBD1. CDR3 size: 13 residues. The junction had 3 bases not matched to a gene; V was cut back by 4 bases and J by 5 bases. Looked up from germline, CDR1 is MNHNY and CDR2 is SVGAGI (reference sequence).

The CDR3 region has the DNA TGCGCCAGCAGTTATAAGGAGGGGGCCAACGTCCTGACTTTC. Amino acids: CASSYKEGANVLTF. V is TRBV5-1 and J is TRBJ2-6, with unresolved D. Germline lookup yields CDR1 SGHRS and CDR2 YFSETQ. The CDR3 loop spans 14 amino acids. V gave up 5 bases and J gave up 4 bases, with 10 bases separating them.

This chain links TRBV19 with TRBJ1-5; no firm D call. Trimming removed 7 bases at V and 0 bases at J, with 7 bases between. Germline CDR1 is LNHDA and CDR2 is SQIVND (reference sequence). There are 13 residues in the CDR3. Here the CDR3 reads CASNSYSNQPQHF. CDR3 nucleotide sequence: TGTGCCAGTAACTCCTATAGCAATCAGCCCCAGCATTTT.

The chain has TRBV29-1 and TRBJ1-1; 8 positions match TRBD1. V was pared by 7 bases and J by 0 bases, with 7 bases of the junction left unmatched. Germline lookup yields CDR1 SQVTM and CDR2 ANQGSEA. This CDR3 is built from 14 residues. This CDR3 reads CSGDRQGLNTEAFF. CDR3 sequence (DNA): TGCAGCGGCGACAGACAGGGGCTGAACACTGAAGCTTTCTTT.

As concerns this clone: Mismatch with germline at one junction end may stem from a read error. The chain links TRBV13 to TRBJ1-1; D call uncertain. The CDR3 has 14 amino acids. CDR1 PRHDT and CDR2 FYEKMQ come from the germline V gene (reference sequence). CDR3 in DNA: TGTGCCAGCAGCCTAGGCGACAAGAACACTGAAGCTTTCTTT. As protein: CASSLGDKNTEAFF.

The genes are TRBV6-5 and TRBJ1-1; 8 bases are shared with TRBD1. Germline values: CDR1 MNHEY, CDR2 SVGAGI. The trim removed 6 bases at V and 6 bases at J, leaving 9 bases unmatched. The CDR3 length is 14 residues. CDR3 sequence reads: CASSRNRGQAEAFF. The CDR3 DNA follows: TGTGCCAGCAGCCGAAACAGGGGACAGGCTGAAGCTTTCTTT.

This clone was found once. The chain is built from TRBV6-5 and TRBJ2-5; weak D call: TRBD2 (6 bases). Germline CDR1 is MNHEY and CDR2 is SVGAGI. This CDR3 contains 15 residues. Trimming stripped 4 bases from V and 5 bases from J, with 17 bases between. Here the CDR3 reads CASSSGPRAGETQYF. CDR3 DNA: TGTGCCAGCAGTTCGGGACCCAGGGCGGGGGAGACCCAGTACTTC.

This clone was seen only once. The chain carries TRBV11-3 and TRBJ2-5; D gene uncertain. The tail of the sequence fits TRBJ2-7 better, so the J call may be wrong. The CDR3 loop spans 13 amino acids. Germline CDR1 reads SGHNT; CDR2 reads YENEEA. CDR3 loop: CAIHRPCSYEQYF. CDR3 nucleotides: TGTGCCATCCATAGGCCCTGCTCCTACGAGCAGTACTTC.

The J gene is TRBJ1-1, the V gene TRBV10-3; D gene unclear. The CDR3 runs to 15 residues. Trimming removed 3 bases from V and 1 base from J, with 12 bases in between. Germline V gives CDR1 ENHRY, CDR2 SYGVKD. This chain's CDR3 is CAISDRLMQNTEAFF. Here the CDR3 DNA reads TGTGCCATCAGTGATAGGTTAATGCAGAACACTGAAGCTTTCTTT.

Concerning this clone: The junction departs from the called germline gene at one end, perhaps through a read error. DNA of the CDR3: TGTGCCAGCAGCTTAGGCAGGCAGAACACTGAAGCTTTTTTT. Amino acid sequence: CASSLGRQNTEAFF. The chain is built from TRBV7-2 and TRBJ1-1; D unresolved. The V gene's germline CDR1 is SGHTA and CDR2 FQGNSA. CDR3 length equals 14 residues. Full variable domain (outside the CDR3, taken from reference TRBV7-2 and TRBJ1-1): GAGVSQSPSNKVTEKGKDVELRCDPISGHTALYWYRQSLGQGLEFLIYFQGNSAPDKSGLPSDRFSAERTGGSVSTLTIQRTQQEDSAVYLCASSLGRQNTEAFFGQGTRLTVV.

The chain employs TRBV6-1 and TRBJ2-5; no clear D gene. Germline assignment: CDR1 MNHNS and CDR2 SASEGT. Trimming removed 2 bases at V and 7 bases at J, with 11 bases between. The CDR3 has 13 residues. The CDR3 DNA follows: TGTGCCAGCAGTGAACCAAACTTAGGGACCCAGTACTTC. Translation: CASSEPNLGTQYF.

The V call is TRBV2, the J call TRBJ1-2; tentative D call: TRBD1 (5 bases). The CDR3 runs 14 residues. The V end lost 4 bases, the J end lost 4 bases, and 13 bases lay between the germline ends. Germline lookup yields CDR1 SNHLY and CDR2 FYNNEI. CDR3 sequence: CASSGQGQVYGYTF. CDR3 in DNA: TGTGCCAGCAGTGGGCAGGGTCAAGTCTATGGCTACACCTTC.

V usage is TRBV5-1 and J usage is TRBJ2-5; D is undetermined. This CDR3 contains 11 residues. Germline CDR1 is SGHRS and CDR2 is YFSETQ. V was trimmed by 4 bases and J by 2 bases, leaving 3 bases between them. The DNA of the CDR3 is TGCGCCAGCAGCCTACAAGAGACCCAGTACTTC. Its protein is CASSLQETQYF.

The chain is built from TRBV7-9 and TRBJ2-5, with no clear D. V was shortened by 5 bases and J by 2 bases, with 12 bases between the two germline ends. This CDR3 has 14 amino acids. Germline V gene data show CDR1 as SEHNR and CDR2 as FQNEAQ (reference sequence). The CDR3 reads CASSPEQFQETQYF. Written as DNA, the CDR3 is TGTGCCAGCAGCCCCGAACAGTTTCAAGAGACCCAGTACTTC.

The gene calls are TRBV29-1 and TRBJ1-1; D is unresolved. Trimming left V 6 bases short and J 0 bases short, with 8 bases between. In germline, CDR1 is SQVTM, CDR2 ANQGSEA. The CDR3 length is 12 residues. The CDR3 nucleotides are TGCAGCGTAACACTTATGAACACTGAAGCTTTCTTT. Its translation: CSVTLMNTEAFF.

The V call is TRBV15, the J call TRBJ2-5; D unresolved. V shed 4 bases and J shed 4 bases, with 4 bases lying between them. The length of the CDR3 is 11 residues. CDR1 is LNHNV and CDR2 is YYDKDF in the germline V gene (reference sequence). The CDR3 nucleotides read TGTGCCACCAGCAATTTAGAGACCCAGTACTTC. It codes for CATSNLETQYF.

V is TRBV30 and J is TRBJ2-7; TRBD2 matches 11 bases. CDR3 length equals 14 residues. Unmatched junction bases numbered 4, after V lost 5 bases and J lost 1 base. Germline V CDR1 and CDR2: GTSNPN, SVGIG (reference sequence). Here the CDR3 reads CAWRTSGYSYEQYF. CDR3 sequence (DNA): TGTGCCTGGCGGACTAGCGGGTATTCCTACGAGCAGTACTTC.

The chain employs TRBV5-1 and TRBJ2-3; the match to TRBD1 covers 9 bases. The germline gives CDR1 SGHRS, CDR2 YFSETQ. V was clipped by 4 bases and J by 5 bases; unmatched bases: 5. This CDR3 has 14 amino acids. The CDR3 nucleotides are TGCGCCAGCAGCACACAGGGGGCCAGAGATACGCAGTATTTT. This gives the protein CASSTQGARDTQYF.